This TCR beta chain appears in the sequencing data of a study of blood T cells in healthy people across ages. The germline gives CDR1 LGHDT, CDR2 YNNKEL (reference sequence). V was pared by 0 bases and J by 10 bases, with 9 bases between. There are 12 residues in the CDR3. Primed by a sample-barcoded 5' primer and a J-beta primer mix, a second PCR proceeded for about 7 to 12 cycles. Each CDR3 protein gets one entry after TCRdb re-called the 5' RACE reads with MiXCR. The table has about 670,000 distinct CDR3 sequences, 52% seen once. Sequencing input: blood. The receptor's source is a woman of 80 years or more in good health. The rearrangement joins TRBV3-1 to TRBJ1-2; D is undetermined. The CDR3 region is CASSQDVRVYTF. The CDR3 region has the DNA TGTGCCAGCAGCCAAGATGTCCGGGTCTACACCTTC.